This T cell receptor beta chain came from a study of T-cell memory formation after mild COVID-19. Turning to the study itself: Largely, TCR clusters stayed within a single donor.

Barcoded TCR alpha and TCR beta cDNA libraries with UMIs came from 5'RACE using constant-segment primers. TCRdb fed the 5' RACE reads into MiXCR, producing one record per CDR3 protein. This table has under 250,000 distinct CDR3 sequences, just over 15% appearing once. Findings and caveats of the study: While clones contracting from day 15 to 85 were balanced between CD4 and CD8, later expanders leaned CD4+.

This clonotype was recorded at least ten times. The antigen remains undetermined. The length of the CDR3 is 13 residues. V was shortened by 1 base and J by 7 bases, with 8 bases between the two germline ends. This chain links TRBV12-3 or TRBV12-4 with TRBJ1-5, with D unclear. The receptor's source is an adult woman who had mild COVID-19 (a few samples of this study predate the infection). Cell type and time point are not known. Sequenced input: PBMCs or a T cell subset sorted from them (not recorded which). The CDR3 DNA is TGTGCCAGCAGTTTAGGGATTACCCAGCCCCAGCATTTT. Residues: CASSLGITQPQHF.